The following is a TCR beta chain sequence with its context. Methods used by the authors: Researchers report that nucleated cell counts were estimated from reference gene primer amplification. Some clones are missing from TCRdb's copy, which holds only in-frame ones; the method was immunoSEQ multiplex PCR. The V and J calls and clone size are taken from that table; D and trimming were inferred from the DNA. The repertoire holds about 190,000 clones, with less than 90% as singletons. This CDR3 contains 15 residues. V lost 1 base and J lost 8; bases outside the gene matches: 5. CDR1 and CDR2 (germline): LGHNA, YSLEER. The data were taken from a study of blood T cell repertoires in COVID-19. Study-level information: Sources were T cells, B-cell-depleted T cells, or PBMCs; the material itself was cDNA or gDNA.

Participants were placed into cohorts based on the clinical history they reported. People in the exposed group encountered a COVID-19 case within 2 weeks before entering the study. This sequence was found in a woman aged 25-40 years who had been exposed to COVID-19. The specimen was PBMCs or T cells enriched from blood (not recorded which). The chain links TRBV4-3 to TRBJ1-4; 9 bases agree with TRBD1. CDR3: CASSQGGQGGEKLFF. The DNA of the CDR3 is TGCGCCAGCAGCCAAGGGGGACAGGGTGGAGAAAAACTGTTTTTT.